The T cell receptor beta chain described here comes from a study of blood T cell repertoires in COVID-19. Study in general: Spain, Italy and the United States supplied samples that represented acute and convalescent COVID-19. Sample material is recorded as cDNA or gDNA derived from T cells, B-cell-depleted T cells, or PBMCs.

Germline lookup yields CDR1 LGHNA and CDR2 YNFKEQ. After removal of 4 bases from V and 0 bases from J, the junction contained 9 bases not matched to a gene. The CDR3 is 17 amino acids. The authors' processing: Counts of nucleated cells, estimated from reference gene primer amplification, were obtained. Clones were read by immunoSEQ multiplex PCR, and TCRdb kept only the in-frame ones, dropping some. V, J and clone size are taken as reported in that table, and D and trimming were inferred from the DNA itself. The sample shows 150,000 to 200,000 clones, approximately 80% of them seen only once. The chain has TRBV4-2 and TRBJ1-3; 7 bases map to TRBD1. The clonotype comes from a woman older than 75 with acute or convalescent COVID-19. Sequencing was carried out using peripheral blood. CDR3 nucleotide sequence: TGTGCCAGCAGCCTCGGCTCCGGGACAGACTCTGGAAACACCATATATTTT. Its translation: CASSLGSGTDSGNTIYF.